This TCR beta chain comes out of a study of beta chain features in type 1 diabetes (dated by TCRdb to between 2018 and 2020). General notes on the study: Patients and healthy donors did not differ in mean age, gender distribution, total cell number or subset yield. Across all samples, roughly 110,000,000 sorted cells were examined, and cell number per subset correlated strongly with RNA yield. The study compared the TCRB repertoires of sorted circulating CD4+ T cell subsets in recently diagnosed type 1 diabetes patients with those in matched healthy donors. Regulatory and stem cell-like memory subsets were obtained from only 8 patients and roughly eight healthy donors, while naive and central memory subsets were obtained from all 28 donors.

The study at large found these results: Naive, central memory and regulatory TCRB repertoires appeared more similar among patients than among healthy donors. At VDJ recombination sites, type 1 diabetes patients had fewer insertions and more deleted nucleotides, which implies abnormalities in thymic rearrangement. In all four CD4+ subsets, TCRB CDR3 length was moderately but significantly shorter in type 1 diabetes patients. Shorter templates might have been favored by PCR, but patient and control samples were amplified and corrected together, so both groups would have been affected equally by any skew. Because small numbers of individuals were included in the HLA sub-analyses, any influence of HLA type on TCRB rearrangement was left unresolved. Because cDNA was sequenced instead of genomic DNA, activated cells with high expression could be over-represented, although the groups did not differ in activation or CD3 levels.

This clone has only a few counts. No cognate antigen has been identified for it. Per-nucleotide qualities are absent, and no much larger clonotype sits a single base away. The CDR3, from cysteine to phenylalanine, totals 17 residues. The entry retains the CDR3 DNA only, 51 bases that are in frame from base 1. V lost 1 base and J lost 0 bases; the stretch between them is 14 bases long. CDR1 and CDR2, per the germline V gene (reference sequence), are SEHNR and FQNEAQ. The High Capacity cDNA Reverse Transcription Kit was used to reverse transcribe all of the isolated RNA, meaning that expressed TCRB transcripts were what got sequenced. For stem cell-like memory T cell samples, survey-depth immunoSEQ sequencing was used, averaging around 910,000 total reads per sample. After sorted cells were lysed in RLT buffer, RNA was extracted with DNase-treated RNeasy Micro or Mini kits, with the choice depending on cell number. Each cell subset was processed on its own to prevent cross-contamination, while patient and healthy donor samples were processed together. TCRB sequences were amplified from cDNA with the immunoSEQ multiplex PCR, producing 87-bp fragments spanning the CDR3 region. The amplicons were sequenced using the Illumina HiSeq platform. On the study's bioinformatics: PCR bias was corrected computationally using synthetic template baselines, and reads within Hamming distance 2 were collapsed, with unmergeable singletons discarded. Reads were aligned against IMGT so that V, D and J genes, CDR3 length and insertions or deletions at six rearrangement sites could be assigned. Within each subset, clonotype counts were normalized to sorted cell number, after which true diversity and Gini coefficients were computed with the tcR R package. Repertoire sharing was quantified using the overlap coefficient calculated on TCRB nucleotide sequences. TCRdb provides this immuneACCESS table in a form limited to in-frame rearrangements. Some clones are lacking; in checked studies, under half of them reflect an unresolved V gene, and why the rest are absent is not known. V, J and clone size derive from that table, while D and trimming were established from the DNA sequence. The sample table records tens of thousands of clones; 25% to 35% of these occur just once. In total, the top ten clones hold over 0.4% of the sample.

Each donor gave one peripheral blood draw, roughly 0.12 L on average, collected into heparinised tubes. Using a panel that included CD45RO, CCR7, CD25, CD127, CD95 and CD27, naive, central memory, regulatory and stem cell-like memory CD4+ T cells were sorted on a BD FACSAria II. Purity was above 98% for every sorted population. PBMCs were isolated immediately by Lymphoprep density gradient centrifugation and stained directly without culture. So that batch effects would be minimized, each experiment stained and sorted samples in pairs, pairing one healthy donor with one patient. The source material was stem cell memory CD4+ T cells from blood. Sample cell subset or site, as interpreted from the label and publication: stem cell-like memory CD4+ T cells. The clonotype was recovered from a woman in her late teens or twenties in good health. Recombination linked TRBV7-9 to TRBJ2-3; the D gene is perhaps TRBD2, from 5 matching bases. This receptor carries the CDR3 CASSLDGWERSTDTQYF. The base sequence is TGTGCCAGCAGCTTAGACGGGTGGGAGAGGAGCACAGATACGCAGTATTTT.